Listed below are T cell receptor beta chains from one sample, sequenced in a study of PD-1 blockade in mismatch repair-deficient tumors. Clones were sequenced by immunoSEQ multiplex PCR, and TCRdb holds only the in-frame ones, with some missing. The sample consists of 35,000 to 45,000 clones, about 88% of them appearing once. Material: peripheral blood, obtained approximately 78 weeks after starting pembrolizumab. The source is an adult with mismatch repair-deficient cancer. Both conserved end residues are part of each CDR3. Fields, in order: J gene, clone size, V gene, CDR3 protein. Some rows mark clone size as missing; the rest say once, few, many or name a class of expanded clone.

TRBJ2-7	-	TRBV7-3	CASSSTGNTQYF
TRBJ1-3	-	TRBV5-6	CASSLESARVSGTIYF
TRBJ1-2	few	TRBV13	CASSARDSGYTF
TRBJ2-3	-	TRBV7-3	CASSLTSGEPDTQYF
TRBJ2-7	-	TRBV11-3	CASSLTGVHEQYF
TRBJ2-5	few	TRBV27	CATGTLKSQETQYF
TRBJ1-2	-	TRBV29-1	CSVGPGKEDYGYTF
TRBJ1-1	-	TRBV6-4	CASSDSAGGSTEAFF
TRBJ1-1	once	TRBV27	CASSSQGAWNTEAFF
TRBJ2-7	-	TRBV21-1	CASSKMDRDNSYEQYF
TRBJ1-2	-	TRBV27	CASSLSARGSYGYTF
TRBJ1-1	-	TRBV1	CTSSQVGMRLCAFF
TRBJ2-1	-	TRBV6-6	CASSYSAYNEQFF
TRBJ2-5	-	TRBV5-1	CASSFGTSGQETQYF
TRBJ2-7	-	TRBV4-2	CASSQLTGKFHEQYF
TRBJ2-5	-	TRBV5-1	CASSLHFSGSEETQYF
TRBJ2-2	-	TRBV6-6	CASSSLRNGELFF
TRBJ2-2	few	TRBV7-2	CASSPDRAGGELFF
TRBJ2-7	few	TRBV11-3	CASSPSGAGASYEQYF
TRBJ2-5	once	TRBV5-6	CASSWKVVGQETQYF
TRBJ1-1	-	TRBV27	CASSTPSGRNTEAFF
TRBJ1-5	few	TRBV19	CASSTDEQPQHF
TRBJ2-1	-	TRBV7-9	CASSSWIENEQFF
TRBJ2-1	-	TRBV11-3	CASSPRVTLSSNEQFF
TRBJ1-1	once	TRBV29-1	CSVARVLNTEAFF
TRBJ1-1	-	TRBV5-8	CASSFEGGKTEAFF
TRBJ2-7	-	TRBV15	CATSSGSAGPYEQYF
TRBJ2-7	-	TRBV7-8	CASSWDRGEQYF
TRBJ2-4	-	TRBV27	CASSLGGTTPGIQYF
TRBJ2-5	-	TRBV6-5	CASSYSTSGRETQYF
TRBJ1-4	-	TRBV6-6	CASSPSGKGNEKLFF
TRBJ2-7	-	TRBV2	CASRGTGIYEQYF
TRBJ1-4	-	TRBV30	CAWSPGTGFATNEKLFF